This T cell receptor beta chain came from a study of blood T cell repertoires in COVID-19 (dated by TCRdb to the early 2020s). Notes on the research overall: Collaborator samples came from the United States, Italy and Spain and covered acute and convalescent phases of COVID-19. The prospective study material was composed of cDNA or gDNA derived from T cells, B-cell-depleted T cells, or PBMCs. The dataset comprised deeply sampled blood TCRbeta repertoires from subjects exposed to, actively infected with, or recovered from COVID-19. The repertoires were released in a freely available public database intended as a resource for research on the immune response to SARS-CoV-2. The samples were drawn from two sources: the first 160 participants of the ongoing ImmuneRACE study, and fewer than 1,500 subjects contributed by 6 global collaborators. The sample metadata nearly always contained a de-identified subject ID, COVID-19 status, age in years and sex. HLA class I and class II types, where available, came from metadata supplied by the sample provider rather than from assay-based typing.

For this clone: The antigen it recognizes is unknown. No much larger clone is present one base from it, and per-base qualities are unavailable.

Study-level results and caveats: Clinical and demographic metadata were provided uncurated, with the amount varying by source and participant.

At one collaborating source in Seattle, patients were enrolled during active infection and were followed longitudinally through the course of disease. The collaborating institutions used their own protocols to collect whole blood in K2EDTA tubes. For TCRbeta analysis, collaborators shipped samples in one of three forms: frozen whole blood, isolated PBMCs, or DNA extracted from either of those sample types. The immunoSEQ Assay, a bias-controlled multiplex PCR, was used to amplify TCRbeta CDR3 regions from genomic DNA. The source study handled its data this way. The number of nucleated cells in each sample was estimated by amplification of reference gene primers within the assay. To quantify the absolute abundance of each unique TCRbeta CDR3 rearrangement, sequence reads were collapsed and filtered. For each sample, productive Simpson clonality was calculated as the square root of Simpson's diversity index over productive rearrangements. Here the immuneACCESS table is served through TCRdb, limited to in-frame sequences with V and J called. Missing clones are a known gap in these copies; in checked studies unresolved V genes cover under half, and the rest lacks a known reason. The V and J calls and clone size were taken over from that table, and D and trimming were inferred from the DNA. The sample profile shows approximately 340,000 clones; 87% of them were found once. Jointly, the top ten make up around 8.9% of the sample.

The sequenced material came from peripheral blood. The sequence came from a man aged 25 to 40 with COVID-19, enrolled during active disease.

For the CDR3, the sequence is CASSKGVGVAGELFF. Read as DNA, the sequence is TGTGCCAGTAGTAAGGGGGTAGGGGTCGCCGGGGAGCTGTTTTTT. The rearranged chain carries TRBV19 and TRBJ2-2; the best D guess is TRBD1, with 6 bases matching. CDR1 and CDR2, per the germline V gene (reference sequence), are LNHDA and SQIVND. The CDR3 numbers 15 residues from cysteine through phenylalanine. Only CDR3 DNA remains: 45 bases, in frame from the first base. The junction carries 15 bases between V and J, which are trimmed by 4 bases and 6 bases respectively.